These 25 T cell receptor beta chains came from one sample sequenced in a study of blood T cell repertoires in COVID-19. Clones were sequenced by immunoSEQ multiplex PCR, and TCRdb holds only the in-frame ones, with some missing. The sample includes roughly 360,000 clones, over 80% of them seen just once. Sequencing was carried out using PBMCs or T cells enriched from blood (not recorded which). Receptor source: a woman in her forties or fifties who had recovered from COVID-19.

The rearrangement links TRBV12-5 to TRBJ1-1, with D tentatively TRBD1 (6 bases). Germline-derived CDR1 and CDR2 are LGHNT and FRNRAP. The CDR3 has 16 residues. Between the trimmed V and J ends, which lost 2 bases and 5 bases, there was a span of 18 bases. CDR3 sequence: CASGLNFQGRGTEAFF. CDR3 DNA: TGTGCTAGTGGTTTGAACTTTCAGGGGAGAGGGACTGAAGCTTTCTTT. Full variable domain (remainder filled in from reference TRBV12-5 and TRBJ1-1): DARVTQTPRHKVTEMGQEVTMRCQPILGHNTVFWYRQTMMQGLELLAYFRNRAPLDDSGMPKDRFSAEMPDATLATLKIQPSEPRDSAVYFCASGLNFQGRGTEAFFGQGTRLTVV.

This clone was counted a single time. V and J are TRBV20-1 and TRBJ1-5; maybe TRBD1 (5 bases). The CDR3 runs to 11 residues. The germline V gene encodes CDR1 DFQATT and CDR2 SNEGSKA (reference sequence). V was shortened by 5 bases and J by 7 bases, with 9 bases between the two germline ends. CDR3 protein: CSAARGQPQHF. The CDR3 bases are TGCAGTGCTGCTCGGGGGCAGCCCCAGCATTTT.

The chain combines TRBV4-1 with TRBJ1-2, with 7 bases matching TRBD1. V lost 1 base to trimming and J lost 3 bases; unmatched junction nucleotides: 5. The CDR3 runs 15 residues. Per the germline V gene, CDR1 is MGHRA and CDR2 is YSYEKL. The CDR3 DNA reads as TGCGCCAGCAGCCAAGCGAGGGGGCGAGACTATGGCTACACCTTC. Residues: CASSQARGRDYGYTF.

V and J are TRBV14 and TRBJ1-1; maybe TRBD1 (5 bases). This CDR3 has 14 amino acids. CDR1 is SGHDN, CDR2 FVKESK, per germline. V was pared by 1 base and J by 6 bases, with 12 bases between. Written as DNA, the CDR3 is TGTGCCAGCAGCCAAGTGGGGCGCAGGGCTGAAGCTTTCTTT. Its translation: CASSQVGRRAEAFF.

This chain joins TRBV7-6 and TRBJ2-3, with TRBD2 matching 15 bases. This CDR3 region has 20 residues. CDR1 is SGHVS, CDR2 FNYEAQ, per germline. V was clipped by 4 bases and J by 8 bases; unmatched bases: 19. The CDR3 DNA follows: TGTGCCAGCAGCTCAATCGGACTAGCGGGAGGGGATGGAGTTAAAGTTACGCAGTATTTT. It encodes CASSSIGLAGGDGVKVTQYF.

The CDR3 DNA reads TGTGCCACCAGTGACCCTAGCGGGAGCTCCTACAATGAGCAGTTCTTC. It encodes CATSDPSGSSYNEQFF. The chain links TRBV24-1 to TRBJ2-1, with 10 bases matching TRBD2. This CDR3 spans 16 amino acids. CDR1 and CDR2 (germline): KGHDR, SFDVKD. J was trimmed by 0 bases and V by 4 bases; bases with no gene match: 2.

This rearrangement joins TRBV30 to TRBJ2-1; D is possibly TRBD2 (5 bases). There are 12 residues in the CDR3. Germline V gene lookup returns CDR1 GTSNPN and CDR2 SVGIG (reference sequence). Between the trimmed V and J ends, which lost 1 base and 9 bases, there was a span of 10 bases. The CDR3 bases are TGTGCCTGGAGTGATTTCCGGGGTGAGCAGTTCTTC. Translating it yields CAWSDFRGEQFF.

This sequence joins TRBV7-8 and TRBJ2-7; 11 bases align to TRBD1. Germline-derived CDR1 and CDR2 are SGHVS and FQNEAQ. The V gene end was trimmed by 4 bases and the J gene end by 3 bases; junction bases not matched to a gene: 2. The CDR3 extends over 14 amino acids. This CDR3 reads CASSYGTGGYEQYF. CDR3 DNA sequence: TGTGCCAGCAGCTATGGGACAGGGGGCTACGAGCAGTACTTC.

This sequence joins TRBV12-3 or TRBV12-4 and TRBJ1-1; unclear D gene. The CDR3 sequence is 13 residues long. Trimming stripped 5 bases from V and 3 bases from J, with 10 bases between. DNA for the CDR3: TGTGCCAGCAGTCCGTGGCAGTACACTGAAGCTTTCTTT. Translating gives CASSPWQYTEAFF.

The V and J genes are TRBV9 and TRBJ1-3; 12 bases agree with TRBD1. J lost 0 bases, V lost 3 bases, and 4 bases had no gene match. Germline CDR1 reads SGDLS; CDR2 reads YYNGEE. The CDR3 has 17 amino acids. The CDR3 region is CASSGGQGAFSGNTIYF. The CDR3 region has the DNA TGTGCCAGCAGCGGGGGACAGGGGGCCTTCTCTGGAAACACCATATATTTT.

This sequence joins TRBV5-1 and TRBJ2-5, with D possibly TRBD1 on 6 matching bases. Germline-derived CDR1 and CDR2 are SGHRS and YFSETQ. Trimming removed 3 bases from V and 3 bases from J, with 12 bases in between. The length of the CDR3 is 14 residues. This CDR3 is CASSSPNREETQYF. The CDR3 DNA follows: TGCGCCAGCAGCTCCCCCAACAGGGAAGAGACCCAGTACTTC.

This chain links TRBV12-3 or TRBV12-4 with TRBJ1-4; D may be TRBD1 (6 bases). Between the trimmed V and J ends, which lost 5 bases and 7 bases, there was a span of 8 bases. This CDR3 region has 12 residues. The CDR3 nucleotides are TGTGCCAGCAGTGAAGGGGGTGAAAAACTGTTTTTT. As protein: CASSEGGEKLFF.

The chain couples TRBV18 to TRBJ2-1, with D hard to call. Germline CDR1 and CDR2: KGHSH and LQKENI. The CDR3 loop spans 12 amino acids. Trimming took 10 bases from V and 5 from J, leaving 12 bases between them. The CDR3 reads CATASSNNEQFF. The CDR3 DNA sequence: TGTGCCACCGCGTCATCGAACAATGAGCAGTTCTTC.

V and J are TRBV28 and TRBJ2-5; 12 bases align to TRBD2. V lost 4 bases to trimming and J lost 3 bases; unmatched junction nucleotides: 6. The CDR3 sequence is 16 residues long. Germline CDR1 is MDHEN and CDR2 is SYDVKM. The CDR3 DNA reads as TGTGCCAGCAGTTCCAGACTAGCGGGGGTAAAAGAGACCCAGTACTTC. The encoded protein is CASSSRLAGVKETQYF.

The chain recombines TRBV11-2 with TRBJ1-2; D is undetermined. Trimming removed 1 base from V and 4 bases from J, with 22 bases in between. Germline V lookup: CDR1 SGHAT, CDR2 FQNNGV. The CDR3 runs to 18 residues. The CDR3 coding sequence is TGTGCCAGCAGCTTAGGTCAGACACTCCAAAGGAACGTCTATGGCTACACCTTC. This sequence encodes CASSLGQTLQRNVYGYTF.

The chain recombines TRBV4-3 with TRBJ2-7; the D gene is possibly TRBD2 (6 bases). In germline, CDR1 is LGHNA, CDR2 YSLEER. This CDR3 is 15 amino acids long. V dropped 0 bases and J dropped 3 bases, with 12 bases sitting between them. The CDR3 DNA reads TGCGCCAGCAGCCAAGAGTCGGGGGAGAACTACGAGCAGTACTTC. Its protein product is CASSQESGENYEQYF.

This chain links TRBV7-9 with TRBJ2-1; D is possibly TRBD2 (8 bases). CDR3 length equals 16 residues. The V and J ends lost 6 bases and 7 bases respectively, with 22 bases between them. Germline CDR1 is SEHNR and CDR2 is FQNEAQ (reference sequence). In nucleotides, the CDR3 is TGTGCCAGCAGGGATAGCGGGACAGTTAGTTTAAATGAGCAGTTCTTC. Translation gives CASRDSGTVSLNEQFF.

The CDR3 DNA reads TGTGCCAGCAGTCTAAGAAATCAGGGGGCCCATGAGCAGTTCTTC. This codes for CASSLRNQGAHEQFF. The chain recombines TRBV6-5 with TRBJ2-1; 8 nucleotides match TRBD1. The CDR3 length is 15 residues. Germline-derived CDR1 and CDR2 are MNHEY and SVGAGI. The junction had 11 bases not matched to a gene; V was cut back by 5 bases and J by 8 bases.

CDR3 residues: CSVAIDGGYEQYF. In DNA, the CDR3 is TGCAGCGTTGCGATCGACGGAGGCTACGAGCAGTACTTC. The chain uses TRBV29-1 and TRBJ2-7, with D tentatively TRBD2 (5 bases). This CDR3 contains 13 residues. V lost 4 bases, J lost 3 bases, and 13 bases lay in between. Per the germline V gene, CDR1 is SQVTM and CDR2 is ANQGSEA.

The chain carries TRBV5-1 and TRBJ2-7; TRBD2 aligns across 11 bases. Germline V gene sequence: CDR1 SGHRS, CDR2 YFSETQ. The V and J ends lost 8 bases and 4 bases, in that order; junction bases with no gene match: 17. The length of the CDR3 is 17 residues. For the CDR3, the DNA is TGCGCCAGTGCCGGGACTAGCGGTGTACACGGGCCTTACGAGCAGTACTTC. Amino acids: CASAGTSGVHGPYEQYF.

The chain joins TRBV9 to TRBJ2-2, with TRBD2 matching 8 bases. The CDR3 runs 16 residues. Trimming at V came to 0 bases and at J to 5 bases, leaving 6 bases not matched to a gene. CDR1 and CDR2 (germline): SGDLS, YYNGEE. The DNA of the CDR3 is TGTGCCAGCAGCGTAGGGCTAGCGGGCCAAACCGGGGAGCTGTTTTTT. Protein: CASSVGLAGQTGELFF.

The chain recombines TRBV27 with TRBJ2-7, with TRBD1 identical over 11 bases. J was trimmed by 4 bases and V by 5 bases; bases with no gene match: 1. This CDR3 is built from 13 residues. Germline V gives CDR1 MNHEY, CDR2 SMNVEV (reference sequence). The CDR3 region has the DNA TGTGCCAGCAGTCGGGACAGGGGGTACGAGCAGTACTTC. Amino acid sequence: CASSRDRGYEQYF.

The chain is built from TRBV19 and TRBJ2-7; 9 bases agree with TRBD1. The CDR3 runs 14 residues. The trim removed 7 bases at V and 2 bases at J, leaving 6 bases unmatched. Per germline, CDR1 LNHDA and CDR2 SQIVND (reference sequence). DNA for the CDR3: TGTGCCAGTACCCGGGACAGGGCAACCTACGAGCAGTACTTC. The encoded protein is CASTRDRATYEQYF. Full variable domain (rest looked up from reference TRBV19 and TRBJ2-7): DGGITQSPKYLFRKEGQNVTLSCEQNLNHDAMYWYRQDPGQGLRLIYYSQIVNDFQKGDIAEGYSVSREKKESFPLTVTSAQKNPTAFYLCASTRDRATYEQYFGPGTRLTVT.

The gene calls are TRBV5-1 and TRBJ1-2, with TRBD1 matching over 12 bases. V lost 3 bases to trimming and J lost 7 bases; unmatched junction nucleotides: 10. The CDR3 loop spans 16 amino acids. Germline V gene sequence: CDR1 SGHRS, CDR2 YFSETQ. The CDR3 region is CASSSGTGGSPSGYTF. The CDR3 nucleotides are TGCGCCAGCAGCTCCGGGACAGGGGGCTCCCCTTCTGGCTACACCTTC.

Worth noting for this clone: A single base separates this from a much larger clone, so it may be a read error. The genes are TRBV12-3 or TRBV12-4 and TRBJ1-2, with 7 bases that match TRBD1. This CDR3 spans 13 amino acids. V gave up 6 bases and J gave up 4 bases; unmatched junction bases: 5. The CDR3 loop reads CASSPGQIYGYTF. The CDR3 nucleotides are TGTGCCAGCAGCCCGGGACAGATCTATGGCTACACCTTC.